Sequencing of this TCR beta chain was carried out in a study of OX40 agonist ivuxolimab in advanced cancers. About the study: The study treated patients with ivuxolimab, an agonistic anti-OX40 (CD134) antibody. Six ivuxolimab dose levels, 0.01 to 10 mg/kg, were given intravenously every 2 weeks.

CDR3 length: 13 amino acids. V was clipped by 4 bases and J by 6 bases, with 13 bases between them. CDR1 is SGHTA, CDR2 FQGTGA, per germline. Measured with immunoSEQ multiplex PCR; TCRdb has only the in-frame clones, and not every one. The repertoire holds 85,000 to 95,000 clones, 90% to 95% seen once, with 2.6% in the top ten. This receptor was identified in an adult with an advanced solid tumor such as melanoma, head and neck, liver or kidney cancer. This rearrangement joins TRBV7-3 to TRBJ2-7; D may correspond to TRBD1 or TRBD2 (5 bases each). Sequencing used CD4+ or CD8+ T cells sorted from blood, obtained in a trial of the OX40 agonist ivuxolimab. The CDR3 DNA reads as TGTGCCAGCAGCTCGGGGTCGGGGCTCGAGCAGTACTTC. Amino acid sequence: CASSSGSGLEQYF.